This TCR beta chain was sequenced during a study of CD8+CD57+ T cells in acquired aplastic anemia. Trimming stripped 4 bases from V and 11 bases from J, with 10 bases between. This CDR3 is 11 amino acids long. The germline V gene encodes CDR1 ENHRY and CDR2 SYGVKD. TCR beta VDJ and CDR3 profiles were obtained from a genomic DNA template. TCRdb called the reads again in MiXCR, with one record for every CDR3 protein. The profile shows around 200,000 distinct CDR3 sequences, 63% of them singletons. Those patients picked for sequencing had displayed CD8+CD57+ cell expansion on flow cytometry. There was no therapy given to any patient before the blood sampling took place.

This receptor was identified in a human donor with aplastic anemia. The chain has TRBV10-3 and TRBJ2-3; D is perhaps TRBD1 (6 bases). The material sequenced was sorted CD4+, CD8+, or CD8+CD57+ T cells (not recorded which) from PBMCs. The CDR3 loop is CAISGPGQQYF. CDR3 coding DNA: TGTGCCATCAGTGGACCGGGACAGCAGTATTTT.